The TCR beta chain described here comes from a study of T cells after yellow fever vaccination. Germline V CDR1 and CDR2: SSHAT, FNYEAQ (reference sequence). The CDR3 has 13 amino acids. The V end lost 1 base, the J end lost 8 bases, and 9 bases lay between the germline ends. About this clonotype itself: The antigen is unknown.

Study observations and caveats: The booster saw the reappearance of most primary-vaccination clones (about 95% CD4, 70% to 90% CD8). Clonotype sharing between CD4 and CD8 compartments was small. Though it reached lower strength, the secondary response hit its peak faster, day 5 versus 15.

5'RACE template switching produced TCR cDNA carrying a universal primer site and UMIs. TCRdb re-derived calls from the 5' RACE reads in MiXCR, one entry per CDR3 protein. Of 200,000 or so distinct CDR3 sequences detected, around 6.7% appear once; the ten largest clones hold around 1%. The chain has TRBV7-7 and TRBJ2-1, with D perhaps matching TRBD2 (6 bases). The clonotype was recovered from a man aged 30-40 years who received the YFV17D yellow fever vaccine. The specimen comprised CD4+ T cells sorted from PBMCs, sampled on the day of the yellow fever booster vaccination. CDR3: CASSLEGGDEQFF. As DNA, the CDR3 is TGTGCCAGCAGCTTAGAGGGCGGGGATGAGCAGTTCTTC.